Listed below are T cell receptor beta chains from one sample, sequenced in a study of shared clonotypes between healthy human individuals. Sequencing used immunoSEQ multiplex PCR; TCRdb keeps in-frame clones, though not all of them. The data show 2 million to 3 million clones, with 90% to 95% seen just once and 0.36% held by the top ten. The sequenced sample was naive CD4+ T cells from PBMCs. The source is a man between 18 and 35 years old in good health. Some clones in this sample may be carry-over from other donors' samples. Both conserved end residues are part of each CDR3. The order of the fields is CDR3 protein, CDR3 DNA, clone size, J gene, D gene, V gene. D genes are given only for firm matches. The listing skips clone size in some rows; elsewhere it reads once, few, many or a size class.

CAWSENYGYTF TGTGCCTGGAGTGAGAACTATGGCTACACCTTC NA TRBJ1-2 NA TRBV30
CASSVVVGPSNTGELFF TGTGCCAGCAGCGTAGTTGTCGGGCCCTCGAACACCGGGGAGCTGTTTTTT NA TRBJ2-2 NA TRBV9
CASKYSGTGVTDTQYF TGTGCCAGCAAATATTCCGGGACAGGGGTAACAGATACGCAGTATTTT NA TRBJ2-3 TRBD1 TRBV11-2
CASSQGTSTDTQYF TGCGCCAGCAGCCAAGGGACTAGCACAGATACGCAGTATTTT NA TRBJ2-3 NA TRBV4-1
CASSPGGRGSYEQYF TGTGCCAGCAGCCCCGGAGGGAGAGGGTCCTACGAGCAGTACTTC NA TRBJ2-7 NA TRBV9
CASSRDRVGGYTF TGTGCCAGCAGCCGAGACAGGGTCGGCGGCTACACCTTC NA TRBJ1-2 TRBD1 TRBV7-2
CASSLVGGRADGYTF TGTGCCAGCAGCTTAGTCGGGGGGCGCGCGGATGGCTACACCTTC NA TRBJ1-2 NA TRBV7-2
CASKGQGETQYF TGTGCCAGCAAGGGACAGGGAGAGACCCAGTACTTC NA TRBJ2-5 TRBD1 TRBV2
CASSATRESNTDTQYF TGTGCCAGCAGCGCCACTAGGGAGTCTAACACAGATACGCAGTATTTT NA TRBJ2-3 NA TRBV11-2
CALRDRVGTEAFF TGTGCCCTCAGGGACAGGGTAGGCACTGAAGCTTTCTTT NA TRBJ1-1 TRBD1 TRBV28
CASSFRGKPQHF TGTGCCAGCAGTTTTAGGGGTAAGCCCCAGCATTTT NA TRBJ1-5 NA TRBV28
CASSSTPLNTEAFF TGTGCCAGCAGCTCAACTCCCTTGAACACTGAAGCTTTCTTT NA TRBJ1-1 NA TRBV11-1
CAWSVGSGGAGTEAFF TGTGCCTGGAGTGTAGGATCAGGGGGCGCAGGGACTGAAGCTTTCTTT NA TRBJ1-1 TRBD1 TRBV30
CASSARAVSTDTQYF TGTGCCAGCAGCGCCCGAGCGGTTAGCACAGATACGCAGTATTTT NA TRBJ2-3 NA TRBV9
CASKTGTDQHTIYF TGCGCCAGCAAAACCGGGACAGATCAGCACACCATATATTTT NA TRBJ1-3 TRBD1 TRBV5-1
CASSKLWGQVGYTEAFF TGTGCCAGCAGCAAGCTCTGGGGACAGGTTGGGTACACTGAAGCTTTCTTT NA TRBJ1-1 TRBD1 TRBV7-8
CASSYTWTGNTEAFF TGTGCCAGCAGTTACACTTGGACGGGGAACACTGAAGCTTTCTTT NA TRBJ1-1 NA TRBV6-5
CASSILAPSNQPQHF TGTGCCAGTAGTATATTGGCGCCTAGCAATCAGCCCCAGCATTTT NA TRBJ1-5 NA TRBV19
CASRPFGRAEAFF TGTGCCTCTCGACCTTTTGGGCGCGCTGAAGCTTTCTTT few TRBJ1-1 NA TRBV9
CASSLATAETQYF TGTGCCAGCAGCTTAGCGACAGCCGAGACCCAGTACTTC NA TRBJ2-5 NA TRBV7-2
CASSFTGASYEQYF TGTGCCAGCAGCTTCACAGGGGCCTCCTACGAGCAGTACTTC NA TRBJ2-7 TRBD1 TRBV7-3
CASSPRQGIYEQYF TGTGCCAGCAGCCCCAGGCAGGGGATCTACGAGCAGTACTTC NA TRBJ2-7 NA TRBV6-5
CATSRDYPGQGYEQYF TGTGCCACCAGCAGAGATTACCCCGGACAGGGCTACGAGCAGTACTTC NA TRBJ2-7 TRBD1 TRBV15
CASSEALGQGFGYTF TGTGCCAGCAGTGAAGCGTTGGGACAGGGATTTGGCTACACCTTC NA TRBJ1-2 TRBD1 TRBV6-1
CATTGQGFYEQYF TGTGCCACCACCGGGCAGGGGTTCTACGAGCAGTACTTC NA TRBJ2-7 NA TRBV15
CASSYFADLNTGELFF TGTGCCAGCAGTTATTTCGCGGACCTAAACACCGGGGAGCTGTTTTTT NA TRBJ2-2 NA TRBV27
CSVQGRAAKGAFF TGCAGCGTCCAGGGGAGGGCCGCAAAGGGAGCTTTCTTT few TRBJ1-1 NA TRBV29-1
CASSGGDMNTEAFF TGTGCCAGCAGCGGGGGGGACATGAACACTGAAGCTTTCTTT NA TRBJ1-1 NA TRBV9
CASSSGGANADYEQYF TGTGCCAGCAGTTCCGGAGGGGCGAATGCAGACTACGAGCAGTACTTC NA TRBJ2-7 NA TRBV6-5
CASSPGDRSYEQYF TGTGCCAGCTCACCGGGGGACAGGTCCTACGAGCAGTACTTC NA TRBJ2-7 TRBD1 TRBV18
CASSDRSSRRYF TGTGCCAGCAGTGACAGGAGCTCCCGGCGGTATTTT NA TRBJ2-3 NA TRBV6-4
CSAGGGYEQYF TGCAGTGCCGGGGGGGGCTACGAGCAGTACTTC NA TRBJ2-7 TRBD2 TRBV20-1
CASSFSQKTQRAGELFF TGTGCCAGCAGCTTTAGCCAGAAGACCCAGCGGGCCGGGGAGCTGTTTTTT NA TRBJ2-2 NA TRBV7-8
CASRGIRTDTQYF TGTGCCAGTAGGGGCATACGCACAGATACGCAGTATTTT NA TRBJ2-3 NA TRBV19
CASSYGIVSGELFF TGTGCCAGCAGTTATGGGATAGTTTCCGGGGAGCTGTTTTTT NA TRBJ2-2 NA TRBV6-5
CASSRDRGRNNEKLFF TGTGCCAGCAGCCGCGACAGGGGGCGTAATAATGAAAAACTGTTTTTT NA TRBJ1-4 TRBD1 TRBV7-9
CASSPGQGGPYEQYF TGTGCCAGCAGCCCCGGACAGGGGGGCCCCTACGAGCAGTACTTC NA TRBJ2-7 TRBD1 TRBV7-7
CATSRGFGGNTIYF TGTGCCACCAGCAGAGGGTTTGGTGGAAACACCATATATTTT NA TRBJ1-3 NA TRBV15
CASSVPGTVEQYF TGTGCCAGCAGTGTGCCCGGGACAGTCGAGCAGTACTTC once TRBJ2-7 TRBD1 TRBV6-5
CASSLGGIRSYEQYF TGCGCCAGCAGCTTGGGCGGGATTAGGTCCTACGAGCAGTACTTC NA TRBJ2-7 NA TRBV5-1
CASRTGVSTGELFF TGTGCCAGCAGGACGGGAGTCAGCACCGGGGAGCTGTTTTTT NA TRBJ2-2 NA TRBV6-4
CASSSGIGISGNTIYF TGTGCCAGCAGCTCGGGGATTGGCATCTCTGGAAACACCATATATTTT NA TRBJ1-3 NA TRBV7-9
CASQAPGANVLTF TGTGCCAGTCAGGCCCCTGGGGCCAACGTCCTGACTTTC NA TRBJ2-6 NA TRBV6-5
CSVRQFMNTEAFF TGCAGCGTTCGACAATTTATGAACACTGAAGCTTTCTTT NA TRBJ1-1 NA TRBV29-1
CSTQRGTSVNEQFF TGCAGCACCCAACGAGGGACTAGCGTCAATGAGCAGTTCTTC NA TRBJ2-1 TRBD2 TRBV29-1
CASSSPGTGLYGYTF TGTGCCAGCAGCTCGCCCGGGACAGGGCTCTATGGCTACACCTTC NA TRBJ1-2 TRBD1 TRBV7-9
CASSRKILRLAGAEQFF TGTGCCAGTAGTAGGAAAATTTTGCGACTAGCGGGAGCTGAGCAGTTCTTC NA TRBJ2-1 TRBD2 TRBV19
CASSLGADSYEQYF TGTGCCAGCAGCTTAGGAGCAGACTCCTACGAGCAGTACTTC few TRBJ2-7 NA TRBV7-6
CASSQGQGQSYGYTF TGCGCCAGCAGCCAAGGACAAGGACAGTCCTATGGCTACACCTTC once TRBJ1-2 NA TRBV4-1
CASRVRIEVINEQFF TGCGCCAGCAGAGTTCGGATTGAAGTTATCAATGAGCAGTTCTTC NA TRBJ2-1 NA TRBV5-1
CAISVLQVNTGELFF TGTGCCATCAGTGTATTACAGGTGAACACCGGGGAGCTGTTTTTT NA TRBJ2-2 NA TRBV10-3
CASSLGGTGNTEAFF TGTGCCAGCAGCTTAGGGGGGACGGGGAACACTGAAGCTTTCTTT NA TRBJ1-1 NA TRBV7-2
CASSLEAAGVGAFF TGTGCCAGCAGCTTAGAGGCGGCAGGTGTCGGAGCTTTCTTT NA TRBJ1-1 NA TRBV7-6
CASSLGRPGHSPLHF TGTGCCAGCAGCTTGGGCCGCCCGGGGCATTCACCCCTCCACTTT NA TRBJ1-6 NA TRBV7-6
CASSTLTEMNTEAFF TGTGCCAGCAGTACCCTGACTGAAATGAACACTGAAGCTTTCTTT NA TRBJ1-1 NA TRBV27